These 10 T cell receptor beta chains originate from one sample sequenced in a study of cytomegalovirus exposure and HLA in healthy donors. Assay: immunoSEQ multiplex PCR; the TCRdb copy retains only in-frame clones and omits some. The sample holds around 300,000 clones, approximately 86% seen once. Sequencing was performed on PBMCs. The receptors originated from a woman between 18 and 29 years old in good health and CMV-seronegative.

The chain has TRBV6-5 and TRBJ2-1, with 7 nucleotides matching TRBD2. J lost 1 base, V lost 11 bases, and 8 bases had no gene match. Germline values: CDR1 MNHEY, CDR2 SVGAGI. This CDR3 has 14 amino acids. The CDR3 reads CASGAGASYNEQFF. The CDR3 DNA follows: TGTGCCTCCGGGGCGGGAGCATCCTACAATGAGCAGTTCTTC.

The CDR3 spells CASSESLTVLGYEQYF. CDR3 sequence (DNA): TGCGCCAGCAGTGAGTCCCTTACAGTCTTGGGCTACGAGCAGTACTTC. The genes are TRBV10-2 and TRBJ2-7; no clear D gene. Germline V lookup: CDR1 WSHSY, CDR2 SAAADI. This CDR3 region has 16 residues. With 0 bases removed from V and 3 bases from J, the gap between germline ends came to 15 bases.

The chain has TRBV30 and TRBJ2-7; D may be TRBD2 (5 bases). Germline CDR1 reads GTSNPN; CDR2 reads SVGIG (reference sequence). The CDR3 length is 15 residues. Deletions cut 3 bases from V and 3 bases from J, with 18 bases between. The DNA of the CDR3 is TGTGCCTGGAGCGGAGGACCAGCCGTCTTCTACGAGCAGTACTTC. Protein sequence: CAWSGGPAVFYEQYF. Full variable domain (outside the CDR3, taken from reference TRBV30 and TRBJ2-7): SQTIHQWPATLVQPVGSPLSLECTVEGTSNPNLYWYRQAAGRGLQLLFYSVGIGQISSEVPQNLSASRPQDRQFILSSKKLLLSDSGFYLCAWSGGPAVFYEQYFGPGTRLTVT.

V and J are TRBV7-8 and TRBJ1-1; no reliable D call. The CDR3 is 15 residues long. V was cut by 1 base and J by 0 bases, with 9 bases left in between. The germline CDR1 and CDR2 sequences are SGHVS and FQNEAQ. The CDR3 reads CASSLGAAVNTEAFF. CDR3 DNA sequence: TGTGCCAGCAGCTTAGGTGCGGCAGTGAACACTGAAGCTTTCTTT. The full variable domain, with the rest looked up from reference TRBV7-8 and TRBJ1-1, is GAGVSQSPRYKVAKRGQDVALRCDPISGHVSLFWYQQALGQGPEFLTYFQNEAQLDKSGLPSDRFFAERPEGSVSTLKIQRTQQEDSAVYLCASSLGAAVNTEAFFGQGTRLTVV.

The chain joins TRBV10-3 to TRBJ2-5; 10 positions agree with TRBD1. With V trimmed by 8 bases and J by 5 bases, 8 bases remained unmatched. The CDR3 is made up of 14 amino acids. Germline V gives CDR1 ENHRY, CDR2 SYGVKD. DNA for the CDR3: TGTGCCATCCGGTGGGACAGGGGTTTGGAGACCCAGTACTTC. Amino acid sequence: CAIRWDRGLETQYF.

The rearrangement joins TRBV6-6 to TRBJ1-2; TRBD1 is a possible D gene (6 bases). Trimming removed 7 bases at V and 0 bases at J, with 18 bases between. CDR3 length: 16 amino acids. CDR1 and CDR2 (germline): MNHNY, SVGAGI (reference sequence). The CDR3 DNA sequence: TGTGCCAGCACCCCTACAATACAGGGAGCTAACTATGGCTACACCTTC. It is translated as CASTPTIQGANYGYTF.

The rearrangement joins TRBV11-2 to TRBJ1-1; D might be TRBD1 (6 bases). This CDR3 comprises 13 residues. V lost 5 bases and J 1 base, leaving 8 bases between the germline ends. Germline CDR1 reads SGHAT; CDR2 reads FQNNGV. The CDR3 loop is CASSGQPNTEAFF. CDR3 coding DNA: TGTGCCAGCAGCGGACAGCCGAACACTGAAGCTTTCTTT.

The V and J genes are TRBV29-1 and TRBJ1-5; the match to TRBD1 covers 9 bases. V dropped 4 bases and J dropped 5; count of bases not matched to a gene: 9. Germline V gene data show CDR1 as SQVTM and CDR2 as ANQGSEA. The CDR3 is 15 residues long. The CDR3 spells CSVGSGQGTDQPQHF. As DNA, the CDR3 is TGCAGCGTTGGGTCCGGACAGGGGACAGATCAGCCCCAGCATTTT.

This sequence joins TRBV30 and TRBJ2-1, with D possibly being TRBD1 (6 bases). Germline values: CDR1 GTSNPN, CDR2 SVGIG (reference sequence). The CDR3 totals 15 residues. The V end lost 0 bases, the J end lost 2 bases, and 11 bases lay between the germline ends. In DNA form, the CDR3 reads TGTGCCTGGAGTGTAGGCAGGGGAACCTACAATGAGCAGTTCTTC. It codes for CAWSVGRGTYNEQFF.

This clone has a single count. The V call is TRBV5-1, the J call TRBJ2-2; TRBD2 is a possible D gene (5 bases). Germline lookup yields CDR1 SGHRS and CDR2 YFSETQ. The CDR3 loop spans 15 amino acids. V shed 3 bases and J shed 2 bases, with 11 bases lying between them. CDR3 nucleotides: TGCGCCAGCAGCTGGGCTAGCACTAACACCGGGGAGCTGTTTTTT. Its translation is CASSWASTNTGELFF.